The rows below give T cell receptor beta chains drawn from one sample of a study of CD8 T cells in ankylosing spondylitis. TCRdb passed the 5' RACE reads through MiXCR, listing each CDR3 protein once. This table holds about 160,000 distinct CDR3 sequences, approximately 9% found once. Sample: blood, either unsorted or a sorted T cell fraction (not recorded which). The receptors were sampled from a female donor with ankylosing spondylitis or in good health (not recorded which). Each CDR3 is given with its conserved first and last residue. The D gene is left open where the match is weak. Clone size is stated in some rows and not others, as once, few, many or a class when expanded.

CASSLYTGNTGELFF TGTGCCAGCAGTTTATATACGGGGAACACCGGGGAGCTGTTTTTT TRBV27 15 . few TRBJ2-2
CASGLATVYGYTF TGTGCTAGTGGTTTGGCGACAGTCTATGGCTACACCTTC TRBV12-5 13 . . TRBJ1-2
CASSLELGANEKLFF TGTGCCAGCAGCTTAGAACTGGGAGCTAATGAAAAACTGTTTTTT TRBV7-6 15 . many TRBJ1-4
CSLAIPGHKYF TGCAGTCTTGCGATCCCCGGACACAAGTACTTC TRBV29-1 11 . few TRBJ2-5
CASSPAFRQGEQYF TGTGCCAGCAGCCCAGCATTCAGACAGGGCGAGCAGTACTTC TRBV7-2 14 TRBD1 many TRBJ2-7
CASSQDRLDEQFF TGCGCCAGCAGCCAGGACAGGCTGGATGAGCAGTTCTTC TRBV4-3 13 TRBD1 many TRBJ2-1
CASTLWTSGAGELFF TGTGCCAGCACCCTCTGGACTAGCGGGGCCGGGGAGCTGTTTTTT TRBV27 15 TRBD2 few TRBJ2-2
CASMAGDTQYF TGTGCCAGCATGGCAGGAGATACGCAGTATTTT TRBV12-3/TRBV12-4 11 . many TRBJ2-3
CASSPRLASGSGEQYF TGTGCCAGCAGCCCCCGGCTTGCTAGCGGGAGCGGGGAGCAGTACTTC TRBV13 16 TRBD2 few TRBJ2-7
CASSLGTTASGHTDTQYF TGCGCCAGCAGCTTGGGTACGACGGCTAGCGGGCACACAGATACGCAGTATTTT TRBV5-1 18 TRBD2 few TRBJ2-3
CASSLRTNTEAFF TGTGCCAGCAGCTTGCGGACAAACACTGAAGCTTTCTTT TRBV7-6 13 . many TRBJ1-1
CASSLQGSPNYGYTF TGTGCCAGCAGCCTACAGGGGAGCCCTAACTATGGCTACACCTTC TRBV5-4 15 TRBD1 . TRBJ1-2
CATSRHFQETQYF TGTGCCACCAGCAGACATTTCCAAGAGACCCAGTACTTC TRBV15 13 . . TRBJ2-5
CASRGRNTDTQYF TGTGCCAGCAGGGGACGAAACACAGATACGCAGTATTTT TRBV6-1 13 . few TRBJ2-3
CASSPGGSGIIEQYF TGTGCCAGCAGTCCGGGGGGTAGCGGGATTATCGAGCAGTACTTC TRBV27 15 TRBD2 . TRBJ2-7
CASSLDVDTQYF TGCGCCAGCAGCTTGGATGTGGATACGCAGTATTTT TRBV5-1 12 . few TRBJ2-3
CASSSSAAEKLFF TGTGCCAGCAGCTCCTCAGCGGCGGAAAAACTGTTTTTT TRBV7-9 13 . few TRBJ1-4
CASSLAASTYEQYF TGTGCCAGCAGTCTAGCGGCATCCACCTACGAGCAGTACTTC TRBV5-6 14 TRBD2 . TRBJ2-7
CASSPLAGGTDTQYF TGTGCCAGCAGCCCCCTAGCGGGGGGCACAGATACGCAGTATTTT TRBV3-1 15 TRBD2 many TRBJ2-3
CASSFSLLQETISEQFF TGTGCCAGCAGTTTTTCCCTCCTACAGGAAACGATAAGTGAGCAGTTCTTC TRBV2 17 . . TRBJ2-1
CASSPEGGPYNEQFF TGTGCCAGCAGCCCAGAGGGGGGGCCCTACAATGAGCAGTTCTTC TRBV3-1 15 . many TRBJ2-1
CASSEDRQSSYEQYF TGTGCCAGCAGTGAAGACAGGCAATCCTCCTACGAGCAGTACTTC TRBV6-1 15 . few TRBJ2-7
CASSYSPAGGAGTNSGANVLTF TGTGCCAGCAGTTATTCGCCCGCAGGGGGTGCAGGGACCAACTCTGGGGCCAACGTCCTGACTTTC TRBV6-9 22 TRBD1 once TRBJ2-6
CSAPALNQNIQYF TGCAGTGCTCCCGCTTTAAACCAAAACATTCAGTACTTC TRBV20-1 13 . many TRBJ2-4
CASSLARDREASGANVLTF TGTGCCAGCAGCTTAGCGAGGGACAGAGAGGCGTCTGGGGCCAACGTCCTGACTTTC TRBV7-8 19 TRBD1 . TRBJ2-6
CASSLAGNGNEQFF TGTGCCAGCAGTTTAGCGGGGAACGGCAATGAGCAGTTCTTC TRBV12-3/TRBV12-4 14 . . TRBJ2-1
CASSQVRRVEQYF TGCGCCAGCAGCCAAGTAAGAAGAGTCGAGCAGTACTTC TRBV4-3 13 . . TRBJ2-7